This TCR beta chain was sequenced during a study of blood T cells in healthy people across ages. Between the trimmed V and J ends, which lost 2 bases and 15 bases, there was a span of 8 bases. The germline V gene has CDR1 SGHTA and CDR2 FQGNSA. The CDR3 length is 10 residues. Primed by a sample-barcoded 5' primer and a J-beta primer mix, a second PCR proceeded for about 7 to 11 cycles. TCRdb re-called the 5' RACE reads with MiXCR, one entry per CDR3 protein. The table includes around 1,800,000 distinct CDR3 sequences, roughly two fifths detected once. The specimen sequenced was blood. This sequence joins TRBV7-2 and TRBJ2-4; no firm D call. The receptor was derived from a human donor in good health. The CDR3 region has the DNA TGTGCCAGCAGCTTATCCGAGCGGTACTTC. Translated, it gives CASSLSERYF.